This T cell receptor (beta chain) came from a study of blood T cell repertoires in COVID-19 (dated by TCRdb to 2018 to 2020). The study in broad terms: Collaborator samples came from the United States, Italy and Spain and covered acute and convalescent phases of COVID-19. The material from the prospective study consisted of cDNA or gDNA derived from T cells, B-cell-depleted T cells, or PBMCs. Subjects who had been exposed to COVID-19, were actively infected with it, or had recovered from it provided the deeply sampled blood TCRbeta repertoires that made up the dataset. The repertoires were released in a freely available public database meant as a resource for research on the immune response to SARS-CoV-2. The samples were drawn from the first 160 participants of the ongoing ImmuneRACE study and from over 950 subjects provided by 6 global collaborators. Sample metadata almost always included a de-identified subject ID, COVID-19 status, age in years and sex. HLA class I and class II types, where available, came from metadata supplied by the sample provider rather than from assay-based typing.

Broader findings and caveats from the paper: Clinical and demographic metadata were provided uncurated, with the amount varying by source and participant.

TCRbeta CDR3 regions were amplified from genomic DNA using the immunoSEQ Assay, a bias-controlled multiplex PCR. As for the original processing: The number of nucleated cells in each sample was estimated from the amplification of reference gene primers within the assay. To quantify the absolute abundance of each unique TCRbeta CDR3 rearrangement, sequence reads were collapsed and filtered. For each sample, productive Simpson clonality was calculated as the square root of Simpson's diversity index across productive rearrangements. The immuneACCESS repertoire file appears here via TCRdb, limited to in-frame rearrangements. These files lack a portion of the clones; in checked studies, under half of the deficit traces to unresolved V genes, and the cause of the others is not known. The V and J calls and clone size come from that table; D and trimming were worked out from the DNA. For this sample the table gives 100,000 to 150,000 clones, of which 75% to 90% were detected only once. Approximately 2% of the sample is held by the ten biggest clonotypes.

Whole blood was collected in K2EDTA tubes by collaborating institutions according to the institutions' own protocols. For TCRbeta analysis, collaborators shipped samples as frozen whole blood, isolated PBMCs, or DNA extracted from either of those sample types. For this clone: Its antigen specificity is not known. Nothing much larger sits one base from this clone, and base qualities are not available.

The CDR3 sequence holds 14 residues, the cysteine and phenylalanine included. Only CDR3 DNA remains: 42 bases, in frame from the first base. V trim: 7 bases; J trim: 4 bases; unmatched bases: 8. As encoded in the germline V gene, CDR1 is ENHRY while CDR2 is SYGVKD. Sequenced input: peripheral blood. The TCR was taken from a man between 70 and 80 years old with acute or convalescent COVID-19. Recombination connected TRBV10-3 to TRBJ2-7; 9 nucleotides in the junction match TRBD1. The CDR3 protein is CAITPDRGSYEQYF. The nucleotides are TGTGCCATCACCCCGGACAGGGGAAGTTACGAGCAGTACTTC.